Listed here are 20 T cell receptor beta chains from one sample, sequenced in a study of blood T cell repertoires in COVID-19. Clones were read by immunoSEQ multiplex PCR, and TCRdb kept only the in-frame ones, dropping some. This sample carries 430,000 or so clones, 88% of them seen once, and the ten largest clones take 1.5% to 2%. Material for sequencing was PBMCs or T cells enriched from blood (not recorded which). These receptor sequences come from a woman between 35 and 50 years old who had recovered from COVID-19.

The chain joins TRBV9 to TRBJ1-1; D is perhaps TRBD1 (5 bases). Looked up from germline, CDR1 is SGDLS and CDR2 is YYNGEE. V lost 3 bases, J lost 3 bases, and 12 bases lay in between. The CDR3 contains 14 residues. The CDR3 nucleotides are TGTGCCAGCAGCGGACAGTTTAGGTACACTGAAGCTTTCTTT. This translates into CASSGQFRYTEAFF. The full variable domain, with the rest looked up from reference TRBV9 and TRBJ1-1, is DSGVTQTPKHLITATGQRVTLRCSPRSGDLSVYWYQQSLDQGLQFLIQYYNGEERAKGNILERFSAQQFPDLHSELNLSSLELGDSALYFCASSGQFRYTEAFFGQGTRLTVV.

This chain uses TRBV20-1 with TRBJ2-3; TRBD2 matches 7 bases. This CDR3 spans 16 amino acids. Germline lookup yields CDR1 DFQATT and CDR2 SNEGSKA (reference sequence). Losses at the gene ends were 3 bases for V and 0 bases for J; bases not matched to a gene: 9. The CDR3 coding sequence is TGCAGTGCTAGTGGGACGGCGGGAGATAGCACAGATACGCAGTATTTT. It translates to CSASGTAGDSTDTQYF.

This clone was observed a single time. This sequence joins TRBV5-6 and TRBJ2-2; TRBD1 matches at 11 bases. The germline V gene encodes CDR1 SGHDT and CDR2 YYEEEE. The CDR3 length is 16 residues. V was pared by 5 bases and J by 1 base, with 4 bases of the junction left unmatched. The CDR3 sequence is CASRTDRGLNTGELFF. The CDR3 DNA reads as TGTGCCAGCAGAACGGACAGGGGGCTGAACACCGGGGAGCTGTTTTTT.

In its sample, this clone was seen a few times. This chain's CDR3 is CASSVAGDYNQPQHF. In DNA, the CDR3 is TGTGCCAGCAGTGTGGCGGGGGACTACAATCAGCCCCAGCATTTT. The chain joins TRBV28 to TRBJ1-5; perhaps TRBD1 as D (5 bases). Trimming left V 5 bases short and J 3 bases short, with 14 bases between. Germline V gene lookup returns CDR1 MDHEN and CDR2 SYDVKM. This CDR3 comprises 15 residues.

V is TRBV7-9 and J is TRBJ1-2, with 10 bases that match TRBD1. The CDR3 has 14 residues. Losses at the gene ends were 5 bases for V and 2 bases for J; bases not matched to a gene: 2. Germline lookup yields CDR1 SEHNR and CDR2 FQNEAQ (reference sequence). CDR3 bases: TGTGCCAGCAGCCCGGGACAGGGGAACTATGGCTACACCTTC. This sequence encodes CASSPGQGNYGYTF. Full variable domain (rest looked up from reference TRBV7-9 and TRBJ1-2): DTGVSQNPRHKITKRGQNVTFRCDPISEHNRLYWYRQTLGQGPEFLTYFQNEAQLEKSRLLSDRFSAERPKGSFSTLEIQRTEQGDSAMYLCASSPGQGNYGYTFGSGTRLTVV.

The chain employs TRBV11-2 and TRBJ2-7, with D possibly TRBD2 on 6 matching bases. V shed 1 base and J shed 5 bases, with 9 bases lying between them. This CDR3 has 13 amino acids. Germline lookup yields CDR1 SGHAT and CDR2 FQNNGV. The CDR3 is CASSLGAGDEQYF. DNA for the CDR3: TGTGCCAGCAGCTTAGGAGCGGGTGACGAGCAGTACTTC.

The chain uses TRBV10-1 and TRBJ1-5; no firm D call. Trimming took off 8 bases at V and 0 bases at J, with 14 bases between the two ends. Germline CDR1 WNHNN, CDR2 SYGVQD (reference sequence). The CDR3 sequence is 15 residues long. CDR3 nucleotides: TGCGCCAGCGGTTACGGTATATATAGCAATCAGCCCCAGCATTTT. Its protein is CASGYGIYSNQPQHF.

The chain carries TRBV5-1 and TRBJ2-1; D uncertain. The ends were cut back, 6 bases at V and 10 bases at J, with 11 bases in the middle. CDR1 SGHRS and CDR2 YFSETQ come from the germline V gene. The CDR3 spans 11 residues. The CDR3 DNA reads TGCGCCAGCAAGGCGGATAGGGAGCAGTTCTTC. Its protein is CASKADREQFF.

The chain combines TRBV6-5 with TRBJ1-5, with 8 bases identical to TRBD1. CDR1 and CDR2 (germline): MNHEY, SVGAGI. V gave up 4 bases and J gave up 5 bases; unmatched junction bases: 4. This CDR3 spans 14 amino acids. The DNA of the CDR3 is TGTGCCAGCAGTTCTCGGACAGGGCATCAGCCCCAGCATTTT. Its translation is CASSSRTGHQPQHF.

The chain links TRBV7-9 to TRBJ1-5; 8 bases align to TRBD1. V lost 0 bases and J lost 4; bases outside the gene matches: 2. There are 15 residues in the CDR3. Germline loops: CDR1 SEHNR, CDR2 FQNEAQ (reference sequence). The CDR3 sequence: CASSLAGQGNQPQHF. The CDR3 nucleotides read TGTGCCAGCAGCTTAGCTGGACAGGGTAATCAGCCCCAGCATTTT.

The chain has TRBV6-5 and TRBJ2-7; weak D call: TRBD2 (5 bases). Between the trimmed V and J ends, which lost 3 bases and 0 bases, there was a span of 9 bases. The germline V gene encodes CDR1 MNHEY and CDR2 SVGAGI. This CDR3 comprises 14 residues. CDR3 amino acids: CASSYGGASYEQYF. CDR3 in DNA: TGTGCCAGCAGTTATGGAGGCGCCTCCTACGAGCAGTACTTC.

This sequence joins TRBV19 and TRBJ1-3, with 8 bases matching TRBD1. Germline V gene sequence: CDR1 LNHDA, CDR2 SQIVND (reference sequence). J lost 0 bases, V lost 9 bases, and 7 bases had no gene match. The CDR3 totals 15 residues. The CDR3 is CASGDRLLSGNTIYF. For the CDR3, the DNA is TGTGCCAGCGGGGACAGGCTCCTCTCTGGAAACACCATATATTTT.

V is TRBV18 and J is TRBJ2-3; 12 positions match TRBD2. The germline CDR1 and CDR2 sequences are KGHSH and LQKENI. J lost 4 bases, V lost 3 bases, and 5 bases had no gene match. The CDR3 consists of 16 residues. The CDR3 here is CASSPETSGRADTQYF. CDR3 DNA sequence: TGTGCCAGCTCACCCGAGACTAGCGGGAGAGCAGATACGCAGTATTTT.

The rearrangement uses TRBV11-2 and TRBJ1-1; D remains unclear. This CDR3 is 12 amino acids long. Trimming cost V 0 bases and J 9 bases, with 8 bases left between them. Germline values: CDR1 SGHAT, CDR2 FQNNGV. The CDR3 protein is CASSLEAVQAFF. The CDR3, as DNA: TGTGCCAGCAGCTTAGAAGCCGTTCAAGCTTTCTTT.

This rearrangement joins TRBV11-2 to TRBJ2-7; 11 bases match TRBD2. Germline-derived CDR1 and CDR2 are SGHAT and FQNNGV. This CDR3 has 16 amino acids. J lost 3 bases, V lost 0 bases, and 4 bases had no gene match. The CDR3 coding sequence is TGTGCCAGCAGCTTAGACCCCGGGACTAGCGGCTACGAGCAGTACTTC. Amino acids: CASSLDPGTSGYEQYF.

The V call is TRBV7-9, the J call TRBJ2-3; D perhaps matches TRBD1 (5 bases). CDR3 length: 19 residues. Germline-derived CDR1 and CDR2 are SEHNR and FQNEAQ (reference sequence). Trimming took 0 bases from V and 3 from J, leaving 22 bases between them. The CDR3 region has the DNA TGTGCCAGCAGCTTAGCCGGCCTCATTAAGGGGTTAAGAACAGATACGCAGTATTTT. Translation: CASSLAGLIKGLRTDTQYF. Complete variable domain (other parts from reference TRBV7-9 and TRBJ2-3): DTGVSQNPRHKITKRGQNVTFRCDPISEHNRLYWYRQTLGQGPEFLTYFQNEAQLEKSRLLSDRFSAERPKGSFSTLEIQRTEQGDSAMYLCASSLAGLIKGLRTDTQYFGPGTRLTVL.

V gene TRBV5-4 combines with J gene TRBJ1-2; no reliable D call. Trimming left V 0 bases short and J 8 bases short, with 20 bases between. Germline CDR1 SGHNT, CDR2 YYREEE (reference sequence). The CDR3 covers 16 residues. The CDR3 region is CASSLELGSSVKGYTF. For the CDR3, the DNA is TGTGCCAGCAGCTTGGAGTTGGGGAGTTCCGTAAAAGGCTACACCTTC.

This chain joins TRBV5-1 and TRBJ2-7, with TRBD1 identical over 8 bases. The CDR3 totals 15 residues. Germline CDR1 and CDR2: SGHRS and YFSETQ. V lost 4 bases to trimming and J lost 0 bases; unmatched junction nucleotides: 6. CDR3: CASSRGQGISYEQYF. The CDR3, as DNA: TGCGCCAGCAGCAGAGGACAGGGCATCTCCTACGAGCAGTACTTC.

The chain joins TRBV11-2 to TRBJ2-5; tentatively, D is TRBD2 (6 bases). Germline assignment: CDR1 SGHAT and CDR2 FQNNGV. There are 16 residues in the CDR3. Trimming cost V 5 bases and J 5 bases, with 21 bases left between them. CDR3 loop: CASSPGEGWVWETQYF. The CDR3 nucleotides are TGTGCCAGCAGCCCGGGAGAGGGCTGGGTATGGGAGACCCAGTACTTC.

This chain's CDR3 is CASSYRRGLVEQYF. For the CDR3, the DNA is TGTGCCAGCAGCTACCGCAGGGGGCTGGTCGAGCAGTACTTC. The chain uses TRBV7-9 and TRBJ2-7; 8 bases fit TRBD1. Germline V lookup: CDR1 SEHNR, CDR2 FQNEAQ (reference sequence). Trimming at V came to 4 bases and at J to 6 bases, leaving 8 bases not matched to a gene. The length of the CDR3 is 14 residues.